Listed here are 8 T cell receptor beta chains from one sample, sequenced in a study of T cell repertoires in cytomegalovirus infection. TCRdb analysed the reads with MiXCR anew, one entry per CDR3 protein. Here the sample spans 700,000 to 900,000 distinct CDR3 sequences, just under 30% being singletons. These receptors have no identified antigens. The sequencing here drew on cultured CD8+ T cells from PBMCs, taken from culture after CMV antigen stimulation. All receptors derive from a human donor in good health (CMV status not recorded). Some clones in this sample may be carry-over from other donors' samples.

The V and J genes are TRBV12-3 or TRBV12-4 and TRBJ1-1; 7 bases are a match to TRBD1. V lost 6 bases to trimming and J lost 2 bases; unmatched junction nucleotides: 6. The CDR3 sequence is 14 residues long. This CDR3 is CASSIGTVNTEAFF. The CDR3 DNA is TGTGCCAGCAGCATTGGGACAGTTAACACTGAAGCTTTCTTT.

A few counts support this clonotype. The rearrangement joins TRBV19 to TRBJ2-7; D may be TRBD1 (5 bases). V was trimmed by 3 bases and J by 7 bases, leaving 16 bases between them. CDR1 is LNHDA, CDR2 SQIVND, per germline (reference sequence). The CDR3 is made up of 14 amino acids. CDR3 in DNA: TGTGCCAGTAGTATGGGGTACAGGTCCGGGGAGCAGTACTTC. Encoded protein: CASSMGYRSGEQYF.

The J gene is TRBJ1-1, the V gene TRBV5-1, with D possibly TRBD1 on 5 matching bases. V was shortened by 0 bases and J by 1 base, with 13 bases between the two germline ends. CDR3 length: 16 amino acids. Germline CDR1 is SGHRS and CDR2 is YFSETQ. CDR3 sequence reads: CASSLVGMQGNTEAFF. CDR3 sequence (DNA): TGCGCCAGCAGCTTGGTGGGGATGCAGGGGAACACTGAAGCTTTCTTT.

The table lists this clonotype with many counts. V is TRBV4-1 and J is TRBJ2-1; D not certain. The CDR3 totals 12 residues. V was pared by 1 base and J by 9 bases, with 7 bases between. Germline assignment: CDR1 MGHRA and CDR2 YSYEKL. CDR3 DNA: TGCGCCAGCAGCCAAGGCAGTGGTGAGCAGTTCTTC. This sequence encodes CASSQGSGEQFF.

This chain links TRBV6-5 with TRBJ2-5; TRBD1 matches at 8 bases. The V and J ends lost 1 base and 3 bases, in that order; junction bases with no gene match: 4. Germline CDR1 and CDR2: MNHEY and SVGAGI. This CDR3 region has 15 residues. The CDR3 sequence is CASSYFDRGEETQYF. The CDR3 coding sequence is TGTGCCAGCAGTTACTTCGACAGGGGAGAAGAGACCCAGTACTTC.

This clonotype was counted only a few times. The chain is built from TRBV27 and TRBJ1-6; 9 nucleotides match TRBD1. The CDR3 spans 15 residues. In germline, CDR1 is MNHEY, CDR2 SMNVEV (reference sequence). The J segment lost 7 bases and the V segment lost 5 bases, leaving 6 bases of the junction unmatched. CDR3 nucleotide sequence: TGTGCCAGCAGTCGGTCGGGGACAGGGAATTCACCCCTCCACTTT. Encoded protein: CASSRSGTGNSPLHF.

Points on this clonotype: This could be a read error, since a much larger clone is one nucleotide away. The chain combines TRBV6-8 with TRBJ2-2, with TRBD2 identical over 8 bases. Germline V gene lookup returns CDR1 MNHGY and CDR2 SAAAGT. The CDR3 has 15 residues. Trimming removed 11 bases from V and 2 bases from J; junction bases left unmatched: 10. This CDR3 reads CARTYGGVNTGELFF. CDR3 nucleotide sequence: TGTGCCCGCACTTACGGGGGGGTCAACACCGGGGAGCTGTTTTTT.

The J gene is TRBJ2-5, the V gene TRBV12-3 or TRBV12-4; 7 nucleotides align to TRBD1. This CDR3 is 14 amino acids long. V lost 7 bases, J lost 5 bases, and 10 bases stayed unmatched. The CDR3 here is CASTFDGTDETQYF. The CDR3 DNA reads TGTGCCAGCACCTTCGACGGGACAGACGAGACCCAGTACTTC.